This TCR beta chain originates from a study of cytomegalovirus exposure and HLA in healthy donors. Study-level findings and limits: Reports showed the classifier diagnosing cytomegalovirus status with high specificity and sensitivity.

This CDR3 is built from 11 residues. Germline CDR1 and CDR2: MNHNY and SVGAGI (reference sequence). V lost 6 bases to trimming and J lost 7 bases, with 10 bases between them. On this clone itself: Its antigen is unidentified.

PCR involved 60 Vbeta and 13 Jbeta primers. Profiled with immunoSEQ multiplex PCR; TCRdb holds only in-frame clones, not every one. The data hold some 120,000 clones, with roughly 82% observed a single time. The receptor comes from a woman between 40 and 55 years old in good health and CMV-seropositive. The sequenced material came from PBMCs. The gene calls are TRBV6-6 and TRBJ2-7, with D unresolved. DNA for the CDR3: TGTGCCAGCAGCCCCCGTAGAGAGCAGTACTTC. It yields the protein CASSPRREQYF.